Presented here are 15 T cell receptor beta chains from one specimen sequenced in a study of T cell responses to AZD1222 COVID-19 vaccine. The assay was immunoSEQ multiplex PCR, and TCRdb's table has in-frame clones only and misses some. In the table there are under 200,000 clones, approximately 88% of which are singletons. Sequenced material: peripheral blood, taken 28 days after the second AZD1222 dose. The origin of the receptors is an adult who received the AZD1222 COVID-19 vaccine.

The rearrangement joins TRBV20-1 to TRBJ2-7; D might be TRBD1 or TRBD2, each matching 7 bases. CDR3 length equals 11 residues. Trimming took off 5 bases at V and 5 bases at J, with 10 bases between the two ends. Germline CDR1 and CDR2: DFQATT and SNEGSKA (reference sequence). The CDR3 nucleotides are TGCAGTGCTGCAGGGGGGGACGAGCAGTACTTC. Its protein product is CSAAGGDEQYF.

The chain combines TRBV5-1 with TRBJ1-5; 12 bases are a match to TRBD1. The CDR3 covers 17 residues. The ends lost 4 bases at V and 6 bases at J; junction bases unmatched: 11. The germline V gene encodes CDR1 SGHRS and CDR2 YFSETQ. The CDR3 coding sequence is TGCGCCAGCAGCCTGGGAACGGGGACAGGGGGCAGTCAGCCCCAGCATTTT. Its translation: CASSLGTGTGGSQPQHF.

The chain employs TRBV30 and TRBJ1-1; the D gene is possibly TRBD1 (5 bases). The germline V gene encodes CDR1 GTSNPN and CDR2 SVGIG (reference sequence). This CDR3 has 13 residues. Trimming took off 8 bases at V and 6 bases at J, with 19 bases between the two ends. The CDR3: CAGGEGAGAEAFF. The CDR3 DNA is TGTGCCGGGGGGGAAGGGGCAGGAGCTGAAGCTTTCTTT.

The chain recombines TRBV7-2 with TRBJ2-7, with TRBD1 identical over 12 bases. The ends lost 6 bases at V and 9 bases at J; junction bases unmatched: 9. The CDR3 loop spans 14 amino acids. Germline V lookup: CDR1 SGHTA, CDR2 FQGNSA. For the CDR3, the DNA is TGTGCCAGCAGTTCCCGGGACAGGGGGCTTGGGCAGTACTTC. It yields the protein CASSSRDRGLGQYF.

V is TRBV11-1 and J is TRBJ2-5; TRBD1 agrees at 8 bases. The CDR3 has 14 amino acids. Germline-derived CDR1 and CDR2 are SGHAT and FQDESV (reference sequence). V dropped 3 bases and J dropped 10; count of bases not matched to a gene: 10. The CDR3 DNA is TGTGCCAGCAGCTTCCGGGACAGGTCGGGTAACCAGTACTTC. The encoded protein is CASSFRDRSGNQYF.

The rearrangement joins TRBV4-2 to TRBJ2-7; 8 bases match TRBD1. Trimming cost V 0 bases and J 6 bases; bases outside gene matches: 4. CDR1 and CDR2 (germline): LGHNA, YNFKEQ. The CDR3 contains 14 residues. CDR3 sequence reads: CASSQDAGQAEQYF. The CDR3, as DNA: TGTGCCAGCAGCCAAGATGCGGGACAGGCCGAGCAGTACTTC.

V and J are TRBV4-3 and TRBJ1-4, with D possibly matching TRBD1 (6 bases). Trimming left V 6 bases short and J 2 bases short, with 16 bases between. The CDR3 runs 16 residues. Germline values: CDR1 LGHNA, CDR2 YSLEER. In DNA, the CDR3 is TGCGCCAGCAGTCGAGTAGGGGGTAGGACTAATGAAAAACTGTTTTTT. This codes for CASSRVGGRTNEKLFF.

The chain is built from TRBV11-1 and TRBJ2-7; 9 bases fit TRBD2. The V and J ends lost 5 bases and 0 bases, in that order; junction bases with no gene match: 5. CDR3 length: 15 amino acids. CDR1 SGHAT and CDR2 FQDESV come from the germline V gene (reference sequence). CDR3 nucleotides: TGTGCCAGCAGCCCTACTAGCGGGCTCTCCTACGAGCAGTACTTC. It encodes CASSPTSGLSYEQYF. The variable domain in full, completed from reference TRBV11-1 and TRBJ2-7, reads EAEVAQSPRYKITEKSQAVAFWCDPISGHATLYWYRQILGQGPELLVQFQDESVVDDSQLPKDRFSAERLKGVDSTLKIQPAELGDSAMYLCASSPTSGLSYEQYFGPGTRLTVT.

Within the sample, this clone is medium-sized. This chain joins TRBV6-5 and TRBJ2-2; TRBD2 matches 8 bases. The CDR3 is made up of 14 amino acids. J was trimmed by 2 bases and V by 10 bases; bases with no gene match: 6. Germline CDR1 MNHEY, CDR2 SVGAGI. This CDR3 is CAIRAGANTGELFF. CDR3 coding DNA: TGTGCCATCCGAGCGGGGGCAAACACCGGGGAGCTGTTTTTT.

The genes are TRBV9 and TRBJ2-7; D is perhaps TRBD1 (6 bases). The V end lost 4 bases, the J end lost 5 bases, and 16 bases lay between the germline ends. The CDR3 spans 14 residues. In germline, CDR1 is SGDLS, CDR2 YYNGEE. CDR3: CASSPHGQIDEQYF. CDR3 DNA: TGTGCCAGCAGCCCCCACGGACAGATAGACGAGCAGTACTTC. Based on the CDR3 plus reference TRBV9 and TRBJ2-7, the full variable domain is DSGVTQTPKHLITATGQRVTLRCSPRSGDLSVYWYQQSLDQGLQFLIQYYNGEERAKGNILERFSAQQFPDLHSELNLSSLELGDSALYFCASSPHGQIDEQYFGPGTRLTVT.

This clone was observed a handful of times. This sequence joins TRBV2 and TRBJ2-7; no clear D. Germline values: CDR1 SNHLY, CDR2 FYNNEI. V lost 6 bases and J 2 bases, leaving 17 bases between the germline ends. The CDR3 has 15 residues. The CDR3 is CASRTSGGAPYEQYF. DNA for the CDR3: TGTGCCAGCAGGACCTCAGGCGGAGCACCCTACGAGCAGTACTTC.

The chain is built from TRBV27 and TRBJ1-1; D not certain. The CDR3 runs to 13 residues. The V and J ends lost 4 bases and 1 base respectively, with 7 bases between them. The germline V gene has CDR1 MNHEY and CDR2 SMNVEV (reference sequence). This CDR3 reads CASSYRGNTEAFF. The CDR3 DNA is TGTGCCAGCAGTTATCGGGGGAACACTGAAGCTTTCTTT.

V and J are TRBV4-2 and TRBJ1-6, with 10 bases lining up with TRBD1. Germline CDR1 is LGHNA and CDR2 is YNFKEQ. The CDR3 runs 16 residues. Germline trimming cut 7 bases from V and 5 bases from J; bases unmatched to any gene: 8. For the CDR3, the DNA is TGTGCCAGCATCCGGGGACAGGGGTCGGATAATTCACCCCTCCACTTT. It codes for CASIRGQGSDNSPLHF.

The rearrangement links TRBV15 to TRBJ1-5; D is unresolved. Germline-derived CDR1 and CDR2 are LNHNV and YYDKDF (reference sequence). The V gene lost 4 bases and the J gene lost 5 bases, with 9 bases spanning the gap. The CDR3 contains 13 residues. DNA for the CDR3: TGTGCCACCAGCACCGAACGGGATCAGCCCCAGCATTTT. As protein: CATSTERDQPQHF.

This chain joins TRBV5-4 and TRBJ2-1; a possible D gene is TRBD2 (6 bases). The CDR3 has 13 amino acids. Trimming removed 4 bases from V and 8 bases from J, with 13 bases in between. From germline, CDR1 is SGHNT and CDR2 YYREEE (reference sequence). CDR3 sequence: CASSAGTSDEQFF. The CDR3, as DNA: TGTGCCAGCAGCGCTGGGACTTCCGATGAGCAGTTCTTC. The complete variable domain, with remaining parts taken from reference TRBV5-4 and TRBJ2-1, reads ETGVTQSPTHLIKTRGQQVTLRCSSQSGHNTVSWYQQALGQGPQFIFQYYREEENGRGNFPPRFSGLQFPNYSSELNVNALELDDSALYLCASSAGTSDEQFFGPGTRLTVL.